The entry below gives a single T cell receptor (beta chain) sequence along with its context. The antigen this receptor binds is unknown. No base quality values were provided; no much bigger clone lies one nucleotide off. Reading the label with the study, this specimen's time point is: baseline before first vaccination. The vaccinee samples were drawn from two UK trials, COV001 and COV002, one of which was a single-blind randomized controlled phase 2/3 trial testing AZD1222 (ChAdOx1 nCoV-19) in healthy adults. Trial participant PBMC samples were collected at day 0 and day 28 after the second dose for TCRbeta chain sequencing. The data are from a study of T cell responses to AZD1222 COVID-19 vaccine (dated by TCRdb to about 2021). With regard to the full study: Because spike-specific TCR depth and breadth did not differ between the two schedules, AZD1222 recipients who got a second dose at roughly 4 weeks were pooled with those who got a second dose at roughly 12 weeks. TCR sequencing was performed for 233 trial participants, of whom about 200 were given two doses of AZD1222 and 26 were given two doses of MenACWY control vaccine. Trial participants were enrolled into age subgroups of 18-55, 56-69 and 70-plus years, which contained approximately 150, 30 and 60 TCR-sequenced participants, respectively.

The CDR3 regions of human TCRbeta chains were analyzed by immunosequencing. Processing in the source paper ran as follows. Repertoire TCRs were matched against a reference library of SARS-CoV-2-specific TCRs generated with the MIRA antigen-specificity platform. Breadth meant the fraction of unique TCRs that were SARS-CoV-2-associated, whereas depth meant the fraction of total T cells that were SARS-CoV-2-associated. Using the MIRA data, every spike-specific TCR was mapped to the spike region that the TCR reacted to and assigned to either a CD4 or a CD8 class. Log10-transformed breadth and depth values were compared by one-way ANOVA with Sidak's multiple comparisons tests. TCRdb stores this immuneACCESS table with in-frame sequences only. Part of the clones is absent; in the studies checked, under half of the shortfall reflects unresolved V genes, and no reason is known for the rest. The DNA was the basis for D and trimming; V, J and clone size are from that table. The sample contains roughly 100,000 clones, 86% of them found a single time. 5% of the sample rests with the top ten.

Germline trimming amounts to 4 bases on V and 0 bases on J, with 3 as the count of junction bases outside the gene matches. The germline V gene supplies CDR1 SGDLS and CDR2 YYNGEE. The CDR3 numbers 14 residues from cysteine through phenylalanine. Only CDR3 DNA remains: 42 bases, in frame from the first base. Beyond this particular receptor, the publication reports: In the small 56-69-year group, the increase in depth fell short of significance, most likely because of low power. Reportedly, close to half of the unique spike-specific TCRs recognized epitopes lying outside the regions that are mutated in the B.1.351 and B.1.1.7 variants. Conclusions about previously exposed vaccinees are limited because only a handful of AZD1222 recipients were SARS-CoV-2 seropositive at baseline. Most participants were white British and females outnumbered males, and the authors suggested that clonal diversity may have been underestimated. Spike-specific TCR breadth and depth rose significantly after two AZD1222 doses compared with day 0 and with MenACWY recipients. Vaccine-associated CD4 TCRs spanned the whole spike protein, with dominant responses in regions 160-218 and 743-854. Because no day 14 peak-response samples were available, the repertoires could be characterized only after the peak T cell response.

This specimen was peripheral blood, taken on day 0 of AZD1222 vaccination. The sequence came from an adult in good health. In this chain, TRBV9 is recombined with TRBJ2-5; 7 central nucleotides agree with TRBD1. The DNA sequence is as follows: TGTGCCAGCAGCACGGGACAGCACCAAGAGACCCAGTACTTC. It encodes CASSTGQHQETQYF.